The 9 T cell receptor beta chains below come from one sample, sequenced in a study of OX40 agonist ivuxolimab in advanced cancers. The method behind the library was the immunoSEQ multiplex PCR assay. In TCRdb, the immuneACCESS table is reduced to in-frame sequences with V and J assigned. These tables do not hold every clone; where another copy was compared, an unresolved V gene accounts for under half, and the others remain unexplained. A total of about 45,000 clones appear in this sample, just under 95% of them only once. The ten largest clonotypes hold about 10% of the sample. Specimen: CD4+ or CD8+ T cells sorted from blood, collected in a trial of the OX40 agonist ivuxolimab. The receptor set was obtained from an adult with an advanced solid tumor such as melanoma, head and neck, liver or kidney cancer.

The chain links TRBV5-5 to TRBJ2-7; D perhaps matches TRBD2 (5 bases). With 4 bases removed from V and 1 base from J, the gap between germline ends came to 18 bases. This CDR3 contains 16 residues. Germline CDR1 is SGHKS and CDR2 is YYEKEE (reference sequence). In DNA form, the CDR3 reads TGTGCCAGCAGCGCATCTCCCGGGGAATCATCCTACGAGCAGTACTTC. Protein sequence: CASSASPGESSYEQYF.

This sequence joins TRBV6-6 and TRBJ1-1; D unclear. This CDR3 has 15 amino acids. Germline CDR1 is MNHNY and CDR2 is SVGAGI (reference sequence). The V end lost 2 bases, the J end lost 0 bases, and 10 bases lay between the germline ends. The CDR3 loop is CASSYHRAMNTEAFF. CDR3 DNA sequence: TGTGCCAGCAGTTACCACAGAGCTATGAACACTGAAGCTTTCTTT.

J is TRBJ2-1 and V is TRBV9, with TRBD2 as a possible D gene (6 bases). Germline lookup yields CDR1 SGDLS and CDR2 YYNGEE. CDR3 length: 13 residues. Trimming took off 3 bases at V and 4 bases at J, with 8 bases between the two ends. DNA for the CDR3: TGTGCCAGCAGCGGGACTAAATACAATGAGCAGTTCTTC. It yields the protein CASSGTKYNEQFF. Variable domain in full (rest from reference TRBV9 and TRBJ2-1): DSGVTQTPKHLITATGQRVTLRCSPRSGDLSVYWYQQSLDQGLQFLIQYYNGEERAKGNILERFSAQQFPDLHSELNLSSLELGDSALYFCASSGTKYNEQFFGPGTRLTVL.

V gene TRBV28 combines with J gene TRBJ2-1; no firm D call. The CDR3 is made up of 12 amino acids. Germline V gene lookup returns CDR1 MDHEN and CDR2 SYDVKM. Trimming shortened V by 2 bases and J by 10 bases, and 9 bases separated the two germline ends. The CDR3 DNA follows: TGTGCCAGCAGTTTAGCCGTCTACGAGCAGTTCTTC. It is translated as CASSLAVYEQFF.

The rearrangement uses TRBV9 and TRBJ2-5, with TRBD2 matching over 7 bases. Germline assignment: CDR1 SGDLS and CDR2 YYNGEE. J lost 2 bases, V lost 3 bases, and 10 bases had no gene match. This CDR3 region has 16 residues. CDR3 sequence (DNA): TGTGCCAGCAGCGCCGGCCAGGGAGGGATGCAAGAGACCCAGTACTTC. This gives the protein CASSAGQGGMQETQYF.

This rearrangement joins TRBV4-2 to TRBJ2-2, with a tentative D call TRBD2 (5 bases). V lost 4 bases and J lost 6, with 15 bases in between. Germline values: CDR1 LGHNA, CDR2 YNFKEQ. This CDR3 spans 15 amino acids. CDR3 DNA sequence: TGTGCCAGCAGCCCGAGGGATCCCTCCGCCGGGGAGCTGTTTTTT. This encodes CASSPRDPSAGELFF.

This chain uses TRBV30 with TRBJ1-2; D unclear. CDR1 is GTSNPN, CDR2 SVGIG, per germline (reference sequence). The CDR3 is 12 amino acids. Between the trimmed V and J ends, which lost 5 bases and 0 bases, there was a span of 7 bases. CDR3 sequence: CAWDLANYGYTF. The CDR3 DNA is TGTGCCTGGGACCTAGCTAACTATGGCTACACCTTC.

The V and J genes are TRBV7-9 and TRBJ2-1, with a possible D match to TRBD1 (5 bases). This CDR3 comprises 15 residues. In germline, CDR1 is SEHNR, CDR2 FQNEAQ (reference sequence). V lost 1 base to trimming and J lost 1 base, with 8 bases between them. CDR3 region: CASSLGTNSYNEQFF. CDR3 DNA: TGTGCCAGCAGCTTAGGGACAAATTCCTACAATGAGCAGTTCTTC.

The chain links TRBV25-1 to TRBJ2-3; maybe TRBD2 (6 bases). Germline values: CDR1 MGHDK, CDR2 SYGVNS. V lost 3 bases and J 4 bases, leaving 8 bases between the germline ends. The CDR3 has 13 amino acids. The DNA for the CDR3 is TGTGCCAGCAGTGAGGTAGCGGCAGATACGCAGTATTTT. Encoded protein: CASSEVAADTQYF. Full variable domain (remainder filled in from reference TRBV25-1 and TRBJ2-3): EADIYQTPRYLVIGTGKKITLECSQTMGHDKMYWYQQDPGMELHLIHYSYGVNSTEKGDLSSESTVSRIRTEHFPLTLESARPSHTSQYLCASSEVAADTQYFGPGTRLTVL.